Detailed here is one T cell receptor beta chain. Sequencing used immunoSEQ multiplex PCR; TCRdb keeps in-frame clones, though not all of them. In the table there are 500,000 to 550,000 clones, 90% to 96% of which are singletons. The CDR3 has 13 residues. Germline CDR1 and CDR2: SGHNT and YYREEE (reference sequence). V was pared by 0 bases and J by 8 bases, with 11 bases between. This specimen comes from a study of shared clonotypes between healthy human individuals. This chain joins TRBV5-4 and TRBJ1-2; no clear D gene. The receptor comes from a woman aged 25 to 39 in good health. The sequencing sample was made of naive CD4+ T cells sorted from blood. Subset noted: CD45RA+ positively selected. This chain's CDR3 is CASSLVGIGGYTF. CDR3 nucleotide sequence: TGTGCCAGCAGCTTGGTTGGGATTGGAGGCTACACCTTC.